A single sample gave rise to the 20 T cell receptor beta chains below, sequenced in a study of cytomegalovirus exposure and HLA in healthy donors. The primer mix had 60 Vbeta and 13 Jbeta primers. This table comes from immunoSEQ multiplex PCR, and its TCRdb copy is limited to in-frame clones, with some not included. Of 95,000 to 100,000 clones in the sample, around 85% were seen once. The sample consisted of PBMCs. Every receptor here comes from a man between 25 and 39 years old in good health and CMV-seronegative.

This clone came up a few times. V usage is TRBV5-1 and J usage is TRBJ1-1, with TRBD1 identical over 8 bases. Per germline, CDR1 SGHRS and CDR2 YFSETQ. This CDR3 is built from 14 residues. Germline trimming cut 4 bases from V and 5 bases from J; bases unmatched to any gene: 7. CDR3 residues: CASSTGQGKTEAFF. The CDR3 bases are TGCGCCAGCAGCACAGGACAGGGAAAGACTGAAGCTTTCTTT.

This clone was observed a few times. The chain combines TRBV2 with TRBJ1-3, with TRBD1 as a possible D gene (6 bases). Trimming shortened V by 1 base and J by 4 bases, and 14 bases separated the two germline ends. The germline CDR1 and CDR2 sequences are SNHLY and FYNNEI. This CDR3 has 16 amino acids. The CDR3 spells CASSEVGDIRGNTIYF. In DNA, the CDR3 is TGTGCCAGCAGTGAAGTGGGGGACATCCGAGGAAACACCATATATTTT.

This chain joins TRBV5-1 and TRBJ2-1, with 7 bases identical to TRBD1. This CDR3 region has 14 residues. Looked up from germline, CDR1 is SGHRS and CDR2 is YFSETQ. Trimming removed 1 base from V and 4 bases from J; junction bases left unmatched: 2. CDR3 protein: CASSLRDSYNEQFF. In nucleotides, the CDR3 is TGCGCCAGCAGCTTGCGGGACAGTTACAATGAGCAGTTCTTC.

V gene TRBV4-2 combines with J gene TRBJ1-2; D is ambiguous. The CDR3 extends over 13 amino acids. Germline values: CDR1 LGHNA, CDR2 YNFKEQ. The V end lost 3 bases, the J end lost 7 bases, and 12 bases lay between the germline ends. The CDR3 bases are TGTGCCAGCAGCCACCGAGGGTTCAGTGGCTACACCTTC. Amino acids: CASSHRGFSGYTF.

CDR3 sequence reads: CASRTVLDSPLHF. The CDR3 DNA follows: TGTGCCAGCAGAACAGTTTTGGATTCACCCCTCCACTTT. The rearrangement uses TRBV28 and TRBJ1-6; D gene uncertain. Germline CDR1 and CDR2: MDHEN and SYDVKM. The CDR3 runs 13 residues. Trimming left V 6 bases short and J 8 bases short, with 11 bases between.

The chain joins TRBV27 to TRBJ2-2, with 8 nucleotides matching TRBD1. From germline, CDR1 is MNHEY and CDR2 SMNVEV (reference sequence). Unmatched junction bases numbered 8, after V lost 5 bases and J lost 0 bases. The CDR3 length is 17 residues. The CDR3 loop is CASSLRDRLSNTGELFF. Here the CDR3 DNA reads TGTGCCAGCAGTCTTAGGGACAGGCTTTCGAACACCGGGGAGCTGTTTTTT.

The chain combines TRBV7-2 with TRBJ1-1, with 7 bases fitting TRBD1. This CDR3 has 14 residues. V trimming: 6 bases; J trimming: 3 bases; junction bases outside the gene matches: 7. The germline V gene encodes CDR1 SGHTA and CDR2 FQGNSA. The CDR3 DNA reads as TGTGCCAGCAGAACAGGGGTAGGATACACTGAAGCTTTCTTT. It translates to CASRTGVGYTEAFF.

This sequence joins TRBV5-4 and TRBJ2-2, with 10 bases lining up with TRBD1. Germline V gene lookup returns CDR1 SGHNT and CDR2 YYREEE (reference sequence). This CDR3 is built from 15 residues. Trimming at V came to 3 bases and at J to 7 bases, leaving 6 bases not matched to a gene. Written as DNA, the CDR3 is TGTGCCAGCAGCTCGGAGGGGACAGGGGTCGGGGAGCTGTTTTTT. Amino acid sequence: CASSSEGTGVGELFF.

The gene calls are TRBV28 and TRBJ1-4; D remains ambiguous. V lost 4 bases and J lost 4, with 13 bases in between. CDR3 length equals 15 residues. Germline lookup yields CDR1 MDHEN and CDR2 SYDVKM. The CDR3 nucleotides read TGTGCCAGCAGTTCCCCCGGGGTTAATAATGAAAAACTGTTTTTT. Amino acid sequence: CASSSPGVNNEKLFF.

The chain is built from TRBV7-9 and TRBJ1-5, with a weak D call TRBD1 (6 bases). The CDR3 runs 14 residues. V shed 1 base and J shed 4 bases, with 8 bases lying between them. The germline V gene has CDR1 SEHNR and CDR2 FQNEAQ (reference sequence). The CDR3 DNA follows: TGTGCCAGCAGCTTAGGAGACAGGAATCAGCCCCAGCATTTT. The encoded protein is CASSLGDRNQPQHF. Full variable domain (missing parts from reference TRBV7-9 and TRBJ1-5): DTGVSQNPRHKITKRGQNVTFRCDPISEHNRLYWYRQTLGQGPEFLTYFQNEAQLEKSRLLSDRFSAERPKGSFSTLEIQRTEQGDSAMYLCASSLGDRNQPQHFGDGTRLSIL.

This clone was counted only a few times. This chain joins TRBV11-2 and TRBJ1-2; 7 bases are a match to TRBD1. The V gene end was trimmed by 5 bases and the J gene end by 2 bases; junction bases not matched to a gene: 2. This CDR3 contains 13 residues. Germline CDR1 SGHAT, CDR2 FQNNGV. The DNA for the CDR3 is TGTGCCAGCAGCCAGGGACAGAACTATGGCTACACCTTC. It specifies CASSQGQNYGYTF. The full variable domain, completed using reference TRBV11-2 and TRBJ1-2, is EAGVAQSPRYKIIEKRQSVAFWCNPISGHATLYWYQQILGQGPKLLIQFQNNGVVDDSQLPKDRFSAERLKGVDSTLKIQPAKLEDSAVYLCASSQGQNYGYTFGSGTRLTVV.

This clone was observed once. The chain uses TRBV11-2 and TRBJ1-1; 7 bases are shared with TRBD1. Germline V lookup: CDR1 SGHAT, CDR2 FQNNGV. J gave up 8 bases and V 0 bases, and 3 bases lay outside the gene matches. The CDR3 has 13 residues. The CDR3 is CASSLEGGQEAFF. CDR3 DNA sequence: TGTGCCAGCAGCTTAGAAGGGGGACAGGAAGCTTTCTTT.

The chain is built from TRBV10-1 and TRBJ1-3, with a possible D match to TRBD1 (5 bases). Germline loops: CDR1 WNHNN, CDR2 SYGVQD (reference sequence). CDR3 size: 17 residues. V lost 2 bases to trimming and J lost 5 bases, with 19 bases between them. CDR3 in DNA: TGCGCCAGCAGTGAGACCACAGGAACCTCTGGTAGAAACACCATATATTTT. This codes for CASSETTGTSGRNTIYF.

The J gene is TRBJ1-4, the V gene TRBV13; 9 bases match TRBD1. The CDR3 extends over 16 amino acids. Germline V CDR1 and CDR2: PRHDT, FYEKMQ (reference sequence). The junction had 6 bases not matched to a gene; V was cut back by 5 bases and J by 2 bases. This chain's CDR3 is CASSPYGQGTNEKLFF. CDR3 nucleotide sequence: TGTGCCAGCAGCCCCTATGGACAGGGGACTAATGAAAAACTGTTTTTT.

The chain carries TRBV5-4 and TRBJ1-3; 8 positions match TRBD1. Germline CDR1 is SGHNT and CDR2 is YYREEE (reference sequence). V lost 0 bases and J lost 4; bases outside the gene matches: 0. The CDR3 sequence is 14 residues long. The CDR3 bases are TGTGCCAGCAGCTTGGACAGGGGGGGAAACACCATATATTTT. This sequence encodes CASSLDRGGNTIYF.

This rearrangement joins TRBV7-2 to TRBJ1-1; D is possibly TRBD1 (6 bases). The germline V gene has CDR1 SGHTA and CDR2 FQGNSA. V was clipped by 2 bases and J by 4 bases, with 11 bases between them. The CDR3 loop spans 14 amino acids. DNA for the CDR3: TGTGCCAGCAGCTTATTGACAGGAAGCACTGAAGCTTTCTTT. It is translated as CASSLLTGSTEAFF.

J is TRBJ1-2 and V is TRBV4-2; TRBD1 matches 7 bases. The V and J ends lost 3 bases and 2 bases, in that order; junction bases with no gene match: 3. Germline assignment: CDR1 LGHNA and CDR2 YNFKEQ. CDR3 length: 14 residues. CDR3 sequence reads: CASSHGTENYGYTF. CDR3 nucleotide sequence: TGTGCCAGCAGCCACGGGACAGAAAACTATGGCTACACCTTC.

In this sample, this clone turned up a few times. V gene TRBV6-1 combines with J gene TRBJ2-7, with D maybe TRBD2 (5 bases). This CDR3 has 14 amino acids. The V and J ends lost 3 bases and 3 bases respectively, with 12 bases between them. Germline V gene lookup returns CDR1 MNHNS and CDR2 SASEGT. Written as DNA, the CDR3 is TGTGCCAGCAGTGAGAGGCACGGGAACTACGAGCAGTACTTC. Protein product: CASSERHGNYEQYF.

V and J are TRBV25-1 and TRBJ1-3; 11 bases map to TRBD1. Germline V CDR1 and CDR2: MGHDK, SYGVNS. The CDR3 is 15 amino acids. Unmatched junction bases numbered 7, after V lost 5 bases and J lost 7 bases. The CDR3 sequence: CASSPPGQGANTIYF. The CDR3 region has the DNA TGTGCCAGCAGTCCCCCCGGACAGGGGGCGAACACCATATATTTT.

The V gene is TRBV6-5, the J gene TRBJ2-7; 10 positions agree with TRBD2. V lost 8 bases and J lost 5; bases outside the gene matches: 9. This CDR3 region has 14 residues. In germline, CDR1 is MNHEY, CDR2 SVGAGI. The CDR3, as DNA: TGTGCCAGCTCATTTAGTCTAGCGGGAGACGAGCAGTACTTC. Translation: CASSFSLAGDEQYF.